The entry below describes one T cell receptor (beta chain). CDR1 and CDR2 (germline): SGHTA, FQGTGA. The CDR3 totals 15 residues. With 8 bases clipped from V and 7 bases from J, the junction kept 11 bases outside the gene matches. These data originate in a study of T cells in Graves' hyperthyroidism and ophthalmopathy. RNA transcripts served as the template for amplifying TCR beta CDR3 regions. RT-PCR in the first round (using the HTBI primer set) targeted the TCR CDR3. TCRdb redid the calling of the multiplex PCR reads with MiXCR, one entry per CDR3 protein. The data contain approximately 640,000 distinct CDR3 sequences, about 45% of them singletons.

Sequencing used peripheral blood or thyroid tissue (not recorded which). This chain links TRBV7-3 with TRBJ2-2; the match to TRBD1 covers 9 bases. The sequence was collected from an adult man with Graves' disease, either hyperthyroidism or ophthalmopathy (not recorded which). CDR3 bases: TGTGCCAGCCAGAATGGGACAGGGATTAACGGGGAGCTGTTTTTT. Protein product: CASQNGTGINGELFF.